This T cell receptor (beta chain) was captured by sequencing in a study of blood T cells in healthy people across ages. With 6 bases removed from V and 1 base from J, the gap between germline ends came to 13 bases. The CDR3 runs 16 residues. Then a second PCR, running about 7 to 11 cycles, was carried out with a sample-barcoded 5' primer and a J-beta primer mix. TCRdb passed the 5' RACE reads through MiXCR, listing each CDR3 protein once. The sample includes approximately 1,000,000 distinct CDR3 sequences, around two fifths of them seen just once. This chain joins TRBV12-3 or TRBV12-4 and TRBJ2-6; TRBD2 might be the D (5 bases). The receptor was derived from a man in his late teens or twenties in good health. Sequencing was done on a sample of blood. The CDR3 loop reads CASSPVRGSGANVLTF. For the CDR3, the DNA is TGTGCCAGCAGCCCCGTACGGGGTTCTGGGGCCAACGTCCTGACTTTC.